The 13 T cell receptor beta chains below come from one sample, sequenced in a study of blood T cell repertoires in COVID-19. The protocol was immunoSEQ multiplex PCR, while the TCRdb copy is restricted to in-frame clones and leaves out a portion. The sample lists approximately 100,000 clones, 70% to 90% occurring once. The sequenced sample was peripheral blood. The receptors were gathered from a man in his 70s with acute or convalescent COVID-19.

The J gene is TRBJ1-5, the V gene TRBV19, with D possibly TRBD1 on 5 matching bases. Germline CDR1 and CDR2: LNHDA and SQIVND (reference sequence). The CDR3 runs 14 residues. The V end lost 0 bases, the J end lost 7 bases, and 10 bases lay between the germline ends. In DNA, the CDR3 is TGTGCCAGTAGTATAGATCGGGGGAGACAGCCCCAGCATTTT. This encodes CASSIDRGRQPQHF.

In its sample, this clone was seen a few times. The rearrangement joins TRBV2 to TRBJ1-6, with 12 bases that match TRBD1. V lost 6 bases, J lost 10 bases, and 1 base stayed unmatched. Germline lookup yields CDR1 SNHLY and CDR2 FYNNEI. The CDR3 loop spans 13 amino acids. The CDR3 loop is CASRGTGGSPLHF. The DNA of the CDR3 is TGTGCCAGCAGGGGGACAGGGGGCTCACCCCTCCACTTT.

The chain is built from TRBV7-9 and TRBJ2-5; the match to TRBD2 covers 11 bases. Germline assignment: CDR1 SEHNR and CDR2 FQNEAQ (reference sequence). The CDR3 covers 15 residues. Trimming cost V 7 bases and J 2 bases; bases outside gene matches: 6. The CDR3 DNA is TGTGCCAGCACCAAGACTAGCGGGGCACAAGAGACCCAGTACTTC. It is translated as CASTKTSGAQETQYF.

This clone came up once. This chain links TRBV3-1 (or the pseudogene TRBV3-2) with TRBJ2-5; D is unresolved. Germline-derived CDR1 and CDR2 are LGHDT and YNNKEL (reference sequence). Trimming shortened V by 4 bases and J by 4 bases, and 7 bases separated the two germline ends. The CDR3 has 12 amino acids. The CDR3 region is CASSRLAETQYF. The CDR3 coding sequence is TGTGCCAGCAGCCGACTGGCAGAGACCCAGTACTTC.

The rearrangement joins TRBV7-2 to TRBJ1-2, with 9 nucleotides matching TRBD1. Unmatched junction bases numbered 7, after V lost 8 bases and J lost 3 bases. The CDR3 consists of 14 residues. Germline V CDR1 and CDR2: SGHTA, FQGNSA. The CDR3 loop reads CASAEGQGDYGYTF. The CDR3 DNA sequence: TGTGCCAGCGCAGAGGGACAGGGCGACTATGGCTACACCTTC.

The chain carries TRBV15 and TRBJ1-5; the D gene is possibly TRBD1 (5 bases). The V end lost 1 base, the J end lost 4 bases, and 8 bases lay between the germline ends. This CDR3 region has 14 residues. Germline V gene sequence: CDR1 LNHNV, CDR2 YYDKDF (reference sequence). CDR3 DNA sequence: TGTGCCACCAGCAGAGGACAGATTAATCAGCCCCAGCATTTT. Encoded protein: CATSRGQINQPQHF.

This chain joins TRBV9 and TRBJ2-5, with 7 bases matching TRBD2. Looked up from germline, CDR1 is SGDLS and CDR2 is YYNGEE. This CDR3 has 15 residues. V shed 3 bases and J 1 base; nucleotides not matched to a gene: 6. For the CDR3, the DNA is TGTGCCAGCAGCGCGCCCTCGGGGGGCCAAGAGACCCAGTACTTC. Protein product: CASSAPSGGQETQYF.

This clone appeared once. This CDR3 reads CATREAVNEQFF. The CDR3 DNA sequence: TGCGCCACCCGGGAGGCAGTCAATGAGCAGTTCTTC. The chain carries TRBV10-2 and TRBJ2-1, with TRBD2 matching 7 bases. V was clipped by 10 bases and J by 6 bases; unmatched bases: 6. The CDR3 is made up of 12 amino acids. Per germline, CDR1 WSHSY and CDR2 SAAADI.

The rearrangement uses TRBV3-1 (or the pseudogene TRBV3-2) and TRBJ1-2; D ambiguous. The V gene lost 0 bases and the J gene lost 8 bases, with 10 bases spanning the gap. The germline CDR1 and CDR2 sequences are LGHDT and YNNKEL (reference sequence). The CDR3 length is 13 residues. The chain's CDR3 is CASSQDWRWGYTF. Here the CDR3 DNA reads TGTGCCAGCAGCCAAGATTGGCGGTGGGGCTACACCTTC.

The chain links TRBV3-1 (or the pseudogene TRBV3-2) to TRBJ2-6; 13 bases agree with TRBD2. The CDR3 sequence is 18 residues long. The J segment lost 3 bases and the V segment lost 0 bases, leaving 2 bases of the junction unmatched. CDR1 is LGHDT and CDR2 is YNNKEL in the germline V gene (reference sequence). CDR3 DNA: TGTGCCAGCAGCCAAGAACTAGCGGGGGGGCTTGGGGCCAACGTCCTGACTTTC. Its protein is CASSQELAGGLGANVLTF.

This chain uses TRBV6-5 with TRBJ1-2; D is possibly TRBD1 (5 bases). The V end lost 6 bases, the J end lost 3 bases, and 17 bases lay between the germline ends. The CDR3 is 15 residues long. The germline V gene encodes CDR1 MNHEY and CDR2 SVGAGI. The CDR3 loop reads CASSYLGLPDYGYTF. In nucleotides, the CDR3 is TGTGCCAGCAGCTACCTGGGGCTCCCGGACTATGGCTACACCTTC.

V usage is TRBV5-4 and J usage is TRBJ1-2; tentatively, D is TRBD1 (5 bases). Germline V gene data show CDR1 as SGHNT and CDR2 as YYREEE (reference sequence). The CDR3 is 14 residues long. V was shortened by 4 bases and J by 5 bases, with 15 bases between the two germline ends. The CDR3 protein is CASSPQAGVYGYTF. The CDR3, as DNA: TGTGCCAGCAGCCCCCAGGCGGGGGTATATGGCTACACCTTC.

The chain recombines TRBV6-5 with TRBJ2-5; D is perhaps TRBD1 (5 bases). CDR3 length equals 13 residues. Germline CDR1 reads MNHEY; CDR2 reads SVGAGI. With 6 bases removed from V and 1 base from J, the gap between germline ends came to 9 bases. The CDR3 DNA reads as TGTGCCAGCAGGAGGACACTCCAAGAGACCCAGTACTTC. Its translation is CASRRTLQETQYF.